The 2 T cell receptor beta chains reported below all come from one sample, sequenced in a study of T-cell reconstitution after alpha-beta-depleted transplantation in children. During its preparation, the TCRbeta library received unique molecular identifiers. TCRdb fed the PCR reads into MiXCR, producing one record per CDR3 protein. The sample lists around 370,000 distinct CDR3 sequences, 10% occurring once. Material: PBMCs from the stem cell graft donor, obtained from the stem cell graft. Receptor source: a human donor who donated a stem cell graft to a child with acute lymphoblastic leukemia.

Many counts were recorded for this clonotype. The chain recombines TRBV28 with TRBJ2-7; 8 bases align to TRBD1. CDR3 size: 14 residues. Trimming at V came to 6 bases and at J to 2 bases, leaving 6 bases not matched to a gene. Germline CDR1 MDHEN, CDR2 SYDVKM. CDR3 loop: CASSPWDRPYEQYF. The CDR3 nucleotides read TGTGCCAGCAGCCCCTGGGACAGGCCCTACGAGCAGTACTTC. The whole variable domain, filled in from reference TRBV28 and TRBJ2-7, reads DVKVTQSSRYLVKRTGEKVFLECVQDMDHENMFWYRQDPGLGLRLIYFSYDVKMKEKGDIPEGYSVSREKKERFSLILESASTNQTSMYLCASSPWDRPYEQYFGPGTRLTVT.

This clonotype was picked up many times. A read error may produce the germline difference seen at one junction end. This chain uses TRBV7-7 with TRBJ2-3; 9 bases align to TRBD1. CDR3 size: 14 residues. CDR1 and CDR2 from the germline V gene are SSHAT and FNYEAQ (reference sequence). The CDR3 loop is CASSSGQGRDTQYF. In DNA, the CDR3 is TGTGCTAGCAGCTCGGGACAGGGTAGAGATACGCAGTATTTT.